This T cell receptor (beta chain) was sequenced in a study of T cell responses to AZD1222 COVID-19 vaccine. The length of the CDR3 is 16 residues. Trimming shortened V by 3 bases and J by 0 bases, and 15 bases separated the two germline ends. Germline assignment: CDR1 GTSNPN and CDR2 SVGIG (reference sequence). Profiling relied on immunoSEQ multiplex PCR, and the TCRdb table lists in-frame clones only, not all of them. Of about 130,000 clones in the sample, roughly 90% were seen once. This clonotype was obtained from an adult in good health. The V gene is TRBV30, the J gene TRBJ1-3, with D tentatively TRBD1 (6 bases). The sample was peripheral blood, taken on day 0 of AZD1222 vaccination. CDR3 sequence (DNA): TGTGCCTGGAGCCTACAGGGCTCCTTCTCTGGAAACACCATATATTTT. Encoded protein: CAWSLQGSFSGNTIYF.